This TCR beta chain was documented in a study of chemoradiotherapy in HPV16-positive cancers. Points from the study as a whole: Candidate HPV-specific clones and E7-related TCR motifs grew in tumor during treatment.

For this clone: Its antigen is as yet unknown.

From germline, CDR1 is SGHNT and CDR2 YENEEA. J lost 4 bases, V lost 5 bases, and 6 bases had no gene match. The CDR3 extends over 15 amino acids. Clones were sequenced by immunoSEQ multiplex PCR, and TCRdb holds only the in-frame ones, with some missing. The sample lists some 16,000 clones; about three quarters were seen once. The specimen was taken from a patient who underwent chemoradiotherapy. The receptor was derived from a human donor with HPV-associated anogenital cancer. The rearrangement links TRBV11-3 to TRBJ2-3; 10 bases fit TRBD2. The CDR3 nucleotides are TGTGCCAGCAGCCCGGGACTAGCGCGAGCAGATACGCAGTATTTT. Protein sequence: CASSPGLARADTQYF. Full variable domain (missing parts from reference TRBV11-3 and TRBJ2-3): EAGVVQSPRYKIIEKKQPVAFWCNPISGHNTLYWYLQNLGQGPELLIRYENEEAVDDSQLPKDRFSAERLKGVDSTLKIQPAELGDSAVYLCASSPGLARADTQYFGPGTRLTVL.